This TCR beta chain originates from a study of tumor T cells in aggressive B-cell lymphoma. The V gene lost 0 bases and the J gene lost 3 bases, with 6 bases spanning the gap. Germline CDR1 is MNHNY and CDR2 is SVGAGI (reference sequence). The CDR3 is 14 amino acids. Assay used: immunoSEQ multiplex PCR; TCRdb lists only in-frame clones, some missing. The sample includes roughly 2,600 clones, 88% of them seen just once. V is TRBV6-6 and J is TRBJ1-5, with D possibly matching TRBD1 (5 bases). The receptor was derived from an adult with diffuse large B cell lymphoma. Sample: tumor tissue. The CDR3 nucleotides read TGTGCCAGCAGTTACTCGACAGACAATCAGCCCCAGCATTTT. It translates to CASSYSTDNQPQHF.